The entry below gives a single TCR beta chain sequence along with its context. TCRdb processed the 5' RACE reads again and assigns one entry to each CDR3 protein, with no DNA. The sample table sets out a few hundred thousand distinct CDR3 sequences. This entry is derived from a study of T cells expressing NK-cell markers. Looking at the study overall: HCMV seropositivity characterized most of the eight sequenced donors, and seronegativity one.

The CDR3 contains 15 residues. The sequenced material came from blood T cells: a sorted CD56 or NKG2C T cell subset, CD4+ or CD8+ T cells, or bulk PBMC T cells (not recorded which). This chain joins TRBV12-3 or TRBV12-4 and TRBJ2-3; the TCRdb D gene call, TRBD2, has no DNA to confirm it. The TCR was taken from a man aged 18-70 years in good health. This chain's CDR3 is CASSFPQGGRDTQYF.